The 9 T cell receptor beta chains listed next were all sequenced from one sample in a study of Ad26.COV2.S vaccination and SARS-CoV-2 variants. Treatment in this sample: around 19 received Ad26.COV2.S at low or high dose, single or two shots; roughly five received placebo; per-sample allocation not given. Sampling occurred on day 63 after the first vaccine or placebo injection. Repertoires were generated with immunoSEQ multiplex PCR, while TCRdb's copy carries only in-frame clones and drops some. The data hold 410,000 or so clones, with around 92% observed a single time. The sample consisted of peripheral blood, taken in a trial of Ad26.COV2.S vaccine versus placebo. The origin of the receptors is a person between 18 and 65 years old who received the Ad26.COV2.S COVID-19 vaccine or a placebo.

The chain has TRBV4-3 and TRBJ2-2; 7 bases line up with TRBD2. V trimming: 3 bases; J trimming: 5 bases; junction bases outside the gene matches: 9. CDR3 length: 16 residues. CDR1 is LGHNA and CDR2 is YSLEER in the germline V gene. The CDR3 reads CASSHSSAGVTGELFF. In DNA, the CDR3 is TGCGCCAGCAGCCATTCTAGCGCGGGGGTTACCGGGGAGCTGTTTTTT.

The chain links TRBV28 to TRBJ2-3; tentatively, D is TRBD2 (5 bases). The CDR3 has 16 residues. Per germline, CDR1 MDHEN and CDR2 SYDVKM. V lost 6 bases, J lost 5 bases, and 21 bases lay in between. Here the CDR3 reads CASSPGLPGSGDTQYF. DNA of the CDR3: TGTGCCAGCAGCCCCGGACTTCCTGGTTCGGGAGATACGCAGTATTTT.

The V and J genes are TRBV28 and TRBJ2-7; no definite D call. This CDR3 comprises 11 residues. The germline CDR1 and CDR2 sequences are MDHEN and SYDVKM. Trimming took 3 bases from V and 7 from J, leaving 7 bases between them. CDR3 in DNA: TGTGCCAGCAGTTTTTCGAGGGAGCAGTACTTC. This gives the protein CASSFSREQYF.

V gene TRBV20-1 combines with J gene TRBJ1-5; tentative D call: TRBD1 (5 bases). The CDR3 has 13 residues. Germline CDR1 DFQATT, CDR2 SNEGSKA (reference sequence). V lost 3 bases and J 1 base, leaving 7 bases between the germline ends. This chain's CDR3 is CSASRGSNQPQHF. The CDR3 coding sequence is TGCAGTGCTAGTCGGGGGAGCAATCAGCCCCAGCATTTT.

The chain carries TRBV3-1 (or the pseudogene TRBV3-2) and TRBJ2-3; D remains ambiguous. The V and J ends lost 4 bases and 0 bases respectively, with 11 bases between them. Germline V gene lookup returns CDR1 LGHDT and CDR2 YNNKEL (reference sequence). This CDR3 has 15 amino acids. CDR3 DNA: TGTGCCAGCAGCCGACGTCTTGCTAGCACAGATACGCAGTATTTT. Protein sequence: CASSRRLASTDTQYF.

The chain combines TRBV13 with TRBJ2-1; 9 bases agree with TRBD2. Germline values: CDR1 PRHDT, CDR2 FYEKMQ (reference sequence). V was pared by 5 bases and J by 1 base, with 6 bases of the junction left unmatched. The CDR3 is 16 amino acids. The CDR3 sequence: CASSPRGGESYNEQFF. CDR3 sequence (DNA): TGTGCCAGCAGCCCACGCGGGGGGGAATCCTACAATGAGCAGTTCTTC.

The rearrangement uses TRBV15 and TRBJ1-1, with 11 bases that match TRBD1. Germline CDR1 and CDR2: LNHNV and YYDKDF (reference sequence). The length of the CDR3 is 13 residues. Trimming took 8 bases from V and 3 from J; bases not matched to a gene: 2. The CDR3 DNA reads TGTGCCACCCGGGACAGGGGGTACACTGAAGCTTTCTTT. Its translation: CATRDRGYTEAFF.

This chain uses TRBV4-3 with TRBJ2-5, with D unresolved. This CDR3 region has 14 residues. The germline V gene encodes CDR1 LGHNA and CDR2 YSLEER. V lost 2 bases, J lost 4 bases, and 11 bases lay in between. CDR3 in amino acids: CASSQQTMGETQYF. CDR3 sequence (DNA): TGCGCCAGCAGCCAACAAACGATGGGAGAGACCCAGTACTTC.

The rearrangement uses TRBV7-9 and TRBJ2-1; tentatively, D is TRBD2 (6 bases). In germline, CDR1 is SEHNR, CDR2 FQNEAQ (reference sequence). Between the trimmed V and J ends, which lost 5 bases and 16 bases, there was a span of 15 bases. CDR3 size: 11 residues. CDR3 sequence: CASSRGLAPFF. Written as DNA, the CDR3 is TGTGCCAGCAGCCGGGGACTGGCTCCCTTCTTC.